This TCR beta chain was recorded in a study of cytomegalovirus exposure and HLA in healthy donors. Across the whole study: Early on, a data release was issued that held 85 million to 95 million unique TCRs from HLA-typed donors.

PCR primers comprised 60 Vbeta and 13 Jbeta primers. Only in-frame clones appear in the TCRdb table, and some are missing; sequencing was by immunoSEQ multiplex PCR. This table holds about 120,000 clones, approximately 78% found once. V lost 2 bases and J 6 bases, leaving 11 bases between the germline ends. The V gene's germline CDR1 is GTSNPN and CDR2 SVGIG (reference sequence). This CDR3 has 12 amino acids. J is TRBJ2-7 and V is TRBV30; D perhaps matches TRBD1 (5 bases). The source is a man in his forties in good health and CMV-seronegative. Specimen: PBMCs. CDR3 amino acids: CAWSYSQGEQYF. The CDR3 DNA is TGTGCCTGGAGTTACAGTCAGGGCGAGCAGTACTTC.